This entry concerns a single T cell receptor (beta chain). There is no known antigen for this receptor. The input lacks base qualities; no much larger clone sits a single base away. In total, around 600 healthy bone marrow donors made up the cohort. Cohort members were all nominally healthy when sampled, although unrecorded immune exposures were likely present. The donor was CMV seronegative and belonged to the group of 380 or so seronegative cohort members. A peripheral blood sample was collected from each donor, and TCR beta sequencing was performed on peripheral blood mononuclear cells. Genomic DNA extraction from the blood cell samples was performed with the Qiagen DNeasy Blood Extraction Kit. This sample is drawn from a study of cytomegalovirus exposure and HLA in healthy donors (dated by TCRdb to about 2017). In terms of the full investigation: According to an earlier analysis of 550 to 700 of the donors, roughly 180 million T cells yielded approximately 120 million unique TCR beta sequences and around 300 Gb of sequence data. The number of donors typed differed by locus, with roughly 629-640 for A, B, C, DRB1 and DQB1, approximately 500 for DQA1, 600 to 610 for DPA1, and around 430 for DPB1. Besides the first cohort of about 730 subjects, a separate validation cohort made up of 120 different subjects was used. Alongside the repertoire data, information on donor age, sex, ethnicity and CMV serostatus was compiled. The aim of the study was to test whether cataloging public T cell receptors could identify signatures of past pathogen exposure. Among the roughly 410 genotyped donors, more than 70% belonged to the genetic ancestry cluster associated with self-reported Caucasian donors. To predict cytomegalovirus infection status, the study combined high-throughput TCR immunosequencing, statistical association of individual TCRs with disease status, and machine learning. Roughly five DR-DQ haplotypes were handled as single units for association and clustering because linkage in the cohort was strong. An early release that covered roughly 600 HLA-typed donors contained about 290 gigabases of sequencing data and roughly 84 million unique TCR sequences. Among roughly 400 genotyped donors of the cohort, an average of around 240,000 unique TCR beta nucleotide sequences was sequenced per donor, of which about 18% were non-productive. Rather than using new phenotypic data, the later analysis identified candidate immune exposures from TCR beta sequences and from how often those sequences occurred across donors. HLA typing included class I and class II loci at four-digit resolution. All discovery cohort repertoires had been generated on a single sequencing platform. The study used immunosequencing to profile the T cell repertoires of more than 650 subjects and linked those repertoires to cytomegalovirus serostatus. A later genetic analysis used genome-wide SNP genotypes for about 55% of the 666 donors, treating that subset as a discovery cohort. An earlier analysis of 500 to 750 of the donors applied high-throughput TCR beta sequencing to assess whether each TCR beta V gene segment acted as functional or pseudogenic. In a later analysis, previously published TCR beta repertoires from several hundred donors were re-analyzed and high-resolution HLA genotyping was added so that TCR occurrence patterns could be studied.

The CDR3 has 14 amino acids, counting the end cysteine and phenylalanine. Only the CDR3 region is kept as DNA, spanning 42 bases read in frame from base 1. V loses 4 bases of germline sequence and J loses 8 bases, and the interval between the two ends is 19 bases. Taken from the germline V gene, the CDR1 and CDR2 loops are SGHRS and YFSETQ. Results and caveats for the whole study, not just this receptor: CMV serostatus was the only immune exposure information available for the cohort. According to a later analysis, parvovirus B19, influenza, CMV and Epstein-Barr virus appeared linked to several top co-occurrence clusters. Cytomegalovirus status was reported to be diagnosed by the classifier with high specificity and sensitivity in both the original and validation cohorts. A few of the identified cytomegalovirus-associated TCR beta chains were confirmed in vitro to be specific for cytomegalovirus antigens. In this cohort, only TCR beta chains were sequenced, and detectable features were limited by the absence of alpha or paired-chain data. While some public TCRs were present in many individuals, most TCR sequences turned up only very rarely across donors. In the study, approximately 160 TCR beta chains were listed as associated with cytomegalovirus. It was suggested by the authors that the approach could potentially be generalized to other disease states and immunological phenotypes. In a later analysis, TCR association rates were found to vary across HLA loci, with the most associated TCRs seen for DRB1 alleles and the fewest for HLA-C alleles. A group of highly shared sequence variants was considered likely to be a technical artifact of the sequencing pipeline. An earlier analysis of around 600 of the donors showed that most TCR beta V segments appeared in productive rearrangements either about 87% or about 30% of the time, which broadly matched IMGT annotations. Because counts were too low, 15 to 20 rarely observed V segments, including chromosome 9 orphons, were left out of the earlier analysis of a few hundred of the donors. The presence/absence analyses assumed that sequencing depth was roughly uniform across donors, and that assumption may not be true. Because HLA typing was missing for some donors at each locus, association tests included only the typed subset. In a later analysis, 15,000 to 20,000 TCR beta sequences were associated with specific HLA alleles at a false discovery rate of 0.05. A further reported finding was that TCR beta sequences accurately predicted the HLA-A and HLA-B alleles for most subjects in the first cohort. Compared with equally common non-associated chains, HLA-associated TCR beta chains in a later analysis were more clonally expanded and had lower generation probabilities. In a later genetic analysis, a missense DCLRE1C variant was associated with V-gene and J-gene trimming of TCR beta chains, and the association was replicated in an independent cohort. In a later genetic analysis, fewer N-insertions in productive TCRs were reported among donors in an Asian-associated ancestry cluster than the approximately 670-donor mean. Linkage disequilibrium might explain the correlated functional status among segregating V segments, but an unknown experimental factor could not be ruled out. In a later analysis, most CMV-associated TCR beta chains were found to appear HLA-restricted, with HLA associations seemingly driven largely by CMV exposure. Because the 87-base-pair reads could not distinguish some IMGT-functional V segments, including TRBV6-2 and TRBV6-3, those segments were excluded. When HLA alleles, especially DR and DQ, strongly co-occurred, TCR associations were difficult to assign to individual alleles.

Library preparation employed the immunoSEQ multiplex PCR assay. For the multiplex PCR, a mixture combining 60 forward primers for TCR Vbeta segments and 13 reverse primers for TCR Jbeta segments was used. Amplification of the CDR3 region of rearranged TCR beta genes was performed with a multiplex PCR assay on genomic DNA. On the Illumina HiSeq System, the amplified TCR beta libraries were sequenced as 87-base-pair reads. Concerning the study's data processing: In a later analysis, around 80 million unique TCR beta chains were counted across the roughly 700 repertoires, and about 9.9 million of these chains were shared by at least two donors. A nearest-neighbor algorithm error-corrected the raw reads and collapsed the reads into unique sequences, merging closely related sequences to remove PCR and sequencing errors. To assign V, D and J gene segments, CDR3 sequences were aligned to IMGT reference sequences. Each retained sequence needed at least a six-nucleotide match to both a V gene segment and a J gene segment. Rearrangements were classified as productive when the CDR3 lacked stop codons and remained in frame with V and J, and all other rearrangements were classified as non-productive. Following IMGT convention, CDR3 was defined as the stretch from the second conserved V-encoded cysteine up to the conserved J-encoded phenylalanine. The earlier analysis of 500 to 600 of the donors excluded sequences that lacked an unambiguous match to a single V gene segment. An earlier analysis of 450 to 650 of the donors called V segments functional above 56.7% productive rearrangements and segregating when the between-donor standard deviation exceeded 5%. To diagnose cytomegalovirus status from the catalog of TCR beta chain sequences, a statistical classification framework was built. In a later analysis, V and J genes were assigned by comparing TCR nucleotide sequences against IMGT/GENE-DB human TR gene sequences. In a later analysis, CDR3 sequences and most-parsimonious VDJ recombination scenarios were assigned using the TCRdist pipeline. In a later analysis, each TCR beta chain was defined by its CDR3 amino acid sequence together with its V-gene family, and reads lacking a unique V-gene family were excluded. In a later analysis, 550 to 650 highly shared, low-generation-probability nucleotide sequences were removed to address suspected cross-contamination and a sequencing artifact. For each public chain, a later analysis derived a clonal expansion index from normalized ranks of inferred template counts within each repertoire. In a later analysis, generation probabilities were computed using a VDJ recombination model fitted to out-of-frame rearrangements, and the results were checked against IGoR. A later analysis scored TCR-TCR, TCR-HLA and TCR-CMV co-occurrence with hypergeometric tests, applying a repertoire-size bias correction to TCR pairs. In a later analysis, false discovery rates were estimated by permuting HLA or CMV assignments 20 times. A later analysis grouped co-occurring TCRs with DBSCAN, adding TCRdist sequence similarity when clustering within HLA-allele-positive subsets. Repertoires with fewer than 30,000 or more than 120,000 public chains, plus five repertoires with anomalous nucleotide sharing, were excluded from co-occurrence clustering. The immuneACCESS repertoire file appears here via TCRdb, limited to in-frame rearrangements. These files lack a portion of the clones; in checked studies, under half of the deficit traces to unresolved V genes, and the cause of the others is not known. D and trimming were read from the DNA, whereas the V and J calls and clone size are those reported in that table. Within this sample are 130,000 or so clones, with 60% to 80% of them counted one time only. Approximately 7% of the sample is held by the ten biggest clonotypes.

Sequenced: PBMCs. Recombination connected TRBV5-1 to TRBJ2-7, with a tentative D gene TRBD1 over 6 matching bases. This receptor was obtained from a male donor in good health and CMV-seronegative. This receptor carries the CDR3 CASSPENRVAKQYF. Read as DNA, the sequence is TGCGCCAGCAGCCCGGAAAACAGGGTAGCTAAGCAGTACTTC.